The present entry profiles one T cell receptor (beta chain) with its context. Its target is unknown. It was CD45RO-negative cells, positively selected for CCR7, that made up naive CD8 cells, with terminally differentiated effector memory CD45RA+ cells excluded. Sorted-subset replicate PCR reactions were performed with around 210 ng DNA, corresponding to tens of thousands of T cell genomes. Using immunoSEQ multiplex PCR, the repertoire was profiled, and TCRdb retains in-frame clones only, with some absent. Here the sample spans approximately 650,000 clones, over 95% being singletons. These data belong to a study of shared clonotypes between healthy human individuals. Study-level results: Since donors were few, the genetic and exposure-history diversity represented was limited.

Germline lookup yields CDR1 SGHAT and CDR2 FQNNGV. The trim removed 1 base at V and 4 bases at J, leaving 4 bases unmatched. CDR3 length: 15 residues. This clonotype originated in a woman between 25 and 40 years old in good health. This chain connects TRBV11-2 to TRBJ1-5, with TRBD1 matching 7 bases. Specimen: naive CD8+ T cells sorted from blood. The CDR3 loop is CASSLAGTENQPQHF. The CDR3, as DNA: TGTGCCAGCAGCTTAGCCGGGACAGAAAATCAGCCCCAGCATTTT.